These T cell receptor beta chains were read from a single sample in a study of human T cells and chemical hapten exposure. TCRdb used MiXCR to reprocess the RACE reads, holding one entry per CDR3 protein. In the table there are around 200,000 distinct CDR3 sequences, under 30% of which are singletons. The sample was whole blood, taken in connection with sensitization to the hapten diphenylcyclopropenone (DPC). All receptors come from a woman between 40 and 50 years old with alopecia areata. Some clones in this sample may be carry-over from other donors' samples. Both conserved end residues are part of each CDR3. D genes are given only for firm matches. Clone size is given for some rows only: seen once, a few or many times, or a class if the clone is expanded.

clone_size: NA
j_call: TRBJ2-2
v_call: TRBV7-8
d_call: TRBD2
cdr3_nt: TGTGCCAGCAGCCGGACTAGCGGGTTAAACACCGGGGAGCTGTTTTTT
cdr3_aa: CASSRTSGLNTGELFF

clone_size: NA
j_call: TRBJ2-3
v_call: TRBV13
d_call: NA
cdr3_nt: TGTGCCAGCAGTACTACGAACCCCGATACGCAGTATTTT
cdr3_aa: CASSTTNPDTQYF

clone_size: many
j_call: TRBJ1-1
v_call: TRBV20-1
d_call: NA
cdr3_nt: TGCAGTGGAAAAGAGGGAGGGTGGAACACTGAAGCTTTCTTT
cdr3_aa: CSGKEGGWNTEAFF

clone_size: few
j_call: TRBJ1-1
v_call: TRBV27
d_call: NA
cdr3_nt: TGTGCCAGCAGTAACCAGGGAGAAACTGAAGCTTTCTTT
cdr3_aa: CASSNQGETEAFF

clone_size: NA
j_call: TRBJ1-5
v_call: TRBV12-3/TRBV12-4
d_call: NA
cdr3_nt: TGTGCCAGCAGCCGGAATCAGCCCCAGCATTTT
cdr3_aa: CASSRNQPQHF

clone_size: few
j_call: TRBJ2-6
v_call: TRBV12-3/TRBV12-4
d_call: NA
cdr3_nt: TGTGCCAGCAGTTGGCAGGGGACTGGGGCCAACGTCCTGACTTTC
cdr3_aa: CASSWQGTGANVLTF

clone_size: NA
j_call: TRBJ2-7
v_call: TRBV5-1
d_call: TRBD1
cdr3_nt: TGCGCCAGCGGAAGGGACAGGGGGCTTGAGCAGTACTTC
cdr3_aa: CASGRDRGLEQYF

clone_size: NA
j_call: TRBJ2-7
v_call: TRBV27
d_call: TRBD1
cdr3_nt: TGTGCCAGCAGTTGGGGACAGGGGAGCTCCTACGAGCAGTACTTC
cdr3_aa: CASSWGQGSSYEQYF

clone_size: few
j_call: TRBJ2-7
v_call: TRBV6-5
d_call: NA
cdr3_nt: TGTGCCAGCAGTTACGGTGCAGGGCTCGAGCAGTACTTC
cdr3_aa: CASSYGAGLEQYF

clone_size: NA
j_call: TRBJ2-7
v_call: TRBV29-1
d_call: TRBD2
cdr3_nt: TGCAGCGTTGATACCGAGCGGGGGACCTACGAGCAGTACTTC
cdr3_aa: CSVDTERGTYEQYF

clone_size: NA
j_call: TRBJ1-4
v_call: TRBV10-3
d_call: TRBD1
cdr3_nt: TGTGCCATCAGTGGAGAAGGACAGGGTCGTAATGAAAAACTGTTTTTT
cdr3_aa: CAISGEGQGRNEKLFF

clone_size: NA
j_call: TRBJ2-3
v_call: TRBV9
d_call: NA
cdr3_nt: TGTGCCAGCAGCGTCTACGCAGATACGCAGTATTTT
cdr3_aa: CASSVYADTQYF

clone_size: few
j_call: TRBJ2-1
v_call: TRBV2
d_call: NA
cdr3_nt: TGTGCCAGCAGGGTACCACAGGGCAACGAGCAGTTCTTC
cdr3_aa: CASRVPQGNEQFF

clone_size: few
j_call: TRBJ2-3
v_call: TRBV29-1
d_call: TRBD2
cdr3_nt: TGCAGCGTCCTAGCGGGAGGGCTCACAGATACGCAGTATTTT
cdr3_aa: CSVLAGGLTDTQYF

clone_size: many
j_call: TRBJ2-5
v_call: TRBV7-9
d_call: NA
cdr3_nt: TGTGCCAGCAGCCTACTCGCCCAAGAGACCCAGTACTTC
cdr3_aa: CASSLLAQETQYF

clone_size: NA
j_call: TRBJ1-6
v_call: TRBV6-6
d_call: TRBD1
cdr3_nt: TGTGCCAGCAGTCCACGCCGGGACAGGGTACATTCACCCCTCCACTTT
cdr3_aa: CASSPRRDRVHSPLHF

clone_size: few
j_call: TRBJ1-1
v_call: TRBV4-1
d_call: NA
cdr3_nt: TGCGCCAGCAGCCAAGGAGGGAACACTGAAGCTTTCTTT
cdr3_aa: CASSQGGNTEAFF

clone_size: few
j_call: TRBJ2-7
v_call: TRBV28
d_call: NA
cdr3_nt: TGTGCCAGCAGTTTGGGGGCGCGGGAGCAGTACTTC
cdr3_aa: CASSLGAREQYF

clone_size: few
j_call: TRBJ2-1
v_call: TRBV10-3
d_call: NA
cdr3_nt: TGTGCCATCAACGGACAGTCCTACAATGAGCAGTTCTTC
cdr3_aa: CAINGQSYNEQFF

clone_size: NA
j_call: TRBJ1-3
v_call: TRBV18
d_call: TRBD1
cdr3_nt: TGTGCCAGCTCACCCGCCCGACAGGGAGGTTTTCAGAGACCTGGAAACACCATATATTTT
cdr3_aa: CASSPARQGGFQRPGNTIYF

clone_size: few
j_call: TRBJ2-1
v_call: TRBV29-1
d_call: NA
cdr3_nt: TGCAGCGCGCGCAGGGACACCAATGAGCAGTTCTTC
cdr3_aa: CSARRDTNEQFF

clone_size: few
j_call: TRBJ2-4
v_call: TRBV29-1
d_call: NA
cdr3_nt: TGCAGCGCCAGCGGGACAGAAAACATTCAGTACTTC
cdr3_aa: CSASGTENIQYF

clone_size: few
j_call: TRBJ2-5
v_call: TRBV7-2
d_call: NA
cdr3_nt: TGTGCCAGCAGCTTAGCTGGACTCCGTCGCGAGACCCAGTACTTC
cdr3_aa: CASSLAGLRRETQYF

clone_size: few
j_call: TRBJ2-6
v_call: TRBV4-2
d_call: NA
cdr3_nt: TGTGCCAGCAGCCAAGAAGTCCGGGGACCTGGGGCCAACGTCCTGACTTTC
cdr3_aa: CASSQEVRGPGANVLTF

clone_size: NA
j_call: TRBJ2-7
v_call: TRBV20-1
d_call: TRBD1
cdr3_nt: TGCAGTGCTAGTAAGGGGGCGCGGAACGAGCAGTACTTC
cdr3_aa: CSASKGARNEQYF

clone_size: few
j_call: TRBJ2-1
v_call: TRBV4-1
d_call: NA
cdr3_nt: TGCGCCAGCAGCCGGGTCACTGAACCCAATGAGCAGTTCTTC
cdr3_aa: CASSRVTEPNEQFF

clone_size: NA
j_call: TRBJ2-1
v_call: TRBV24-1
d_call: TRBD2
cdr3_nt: TGTGCCACCAGTGATGTAGCGGGAGTAGGATATCATGAGCAGTTCTTC
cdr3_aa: CATSDVAGVGYHEQFF

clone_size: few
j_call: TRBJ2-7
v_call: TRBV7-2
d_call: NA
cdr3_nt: TGTGCCAGCAGCTTAGTTCCGTCGGGGGCTTACGAGCAGTACTTC
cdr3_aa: CASSLVPSGAYEQYF

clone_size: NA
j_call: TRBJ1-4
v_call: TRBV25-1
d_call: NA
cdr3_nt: TGTGCCAGCAGTGAATCCGGTGAAAAACTGTTTTTT
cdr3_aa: CASSESGEKLFF

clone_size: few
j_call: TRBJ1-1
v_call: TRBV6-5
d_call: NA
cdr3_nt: TGTGCCAGCAGTTACGGGAGCGTAAGGGACACTGAAGCTTTCTTT
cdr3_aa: CASSYGSVRDTEAFF

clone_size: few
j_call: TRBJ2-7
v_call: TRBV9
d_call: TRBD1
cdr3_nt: TGTGCCAGCAGCGCGCTCGGGACAGGGCCCGCGAGGGAGCAGTACTTC
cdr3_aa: CASSALGTGPAREQYF

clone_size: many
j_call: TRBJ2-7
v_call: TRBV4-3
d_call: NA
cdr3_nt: TGCGCCAGCAGCCAAACTACAGGCTCCTACGAGCAGTACTTC
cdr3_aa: CASSQTTGSYEQYF

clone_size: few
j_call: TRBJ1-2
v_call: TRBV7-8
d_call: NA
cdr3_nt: TGTGCCAGCGGCGGCGGAGGTGGTGGCTACACCTTC
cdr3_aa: CASGGGGGGYTF

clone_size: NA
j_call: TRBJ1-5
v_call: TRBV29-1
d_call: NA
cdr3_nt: TGCGGCGTTGGGGAGGGAGGCAATCAGCCCCAGCATTTT
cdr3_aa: CGVGEGGNQPQHF

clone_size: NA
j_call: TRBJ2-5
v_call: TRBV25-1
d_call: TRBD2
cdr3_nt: TGTGCCAGCAGTGAATACGGGGGAGGGACCCCACGGGGGGAGACCCAGTACTTC
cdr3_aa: CASSEYGGGTPRGETQYF

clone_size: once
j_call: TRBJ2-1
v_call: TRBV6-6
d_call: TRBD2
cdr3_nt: TGTGCCAGCAGGGCCCATGTGGGAGGGGCCCCCGGTGAGCAGTTCTTC
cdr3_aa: CASRAHVGGAPGEQFF

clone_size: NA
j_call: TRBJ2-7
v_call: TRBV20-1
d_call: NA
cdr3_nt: TGCAGTGCTAGAGACGGGGGTACCTACGAGCAGTACTTC
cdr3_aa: CSARDGGTYEQYF

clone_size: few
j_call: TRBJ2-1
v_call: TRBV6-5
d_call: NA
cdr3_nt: TGTGCCAGCACCCAAAGGGATGGGGAGCAGTTCTTC
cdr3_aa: CASTQRDGEQFF

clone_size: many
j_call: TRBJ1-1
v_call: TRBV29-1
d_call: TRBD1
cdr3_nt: TGCAGCGTTGTATCGGGACAGGGTAACACTGAAGCTTTCTTT
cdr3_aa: CSVVSGQGNTEAFF

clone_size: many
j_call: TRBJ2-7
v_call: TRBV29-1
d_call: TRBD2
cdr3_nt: TGCAGCGTTGGGGAGGGGTACGAGCAGTACTTC
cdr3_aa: CSVGEGYEQYF

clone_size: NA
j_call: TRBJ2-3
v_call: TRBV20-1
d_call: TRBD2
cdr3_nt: TGCAGTGCTGGAAAGCGGGAGGGCCCGGGAGATACGCAGTATTTT
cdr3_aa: CSAGKREGPGDTQYF

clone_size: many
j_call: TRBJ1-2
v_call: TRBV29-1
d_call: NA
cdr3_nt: TGCAGCGTTGCCAGACAGAACTATGGCTACACCTTC
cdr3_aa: CSVARQNYGYTF

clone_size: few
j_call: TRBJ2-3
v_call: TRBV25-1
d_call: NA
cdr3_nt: TGTGCCAGCAGTCCGCTGAGACACAGCACAGATACGCAGTATTTT
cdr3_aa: CASSPLRHSTDTQYF

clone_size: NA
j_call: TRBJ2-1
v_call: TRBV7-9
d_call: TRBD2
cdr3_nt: TGTGCCAGCAGCCCTCCGGGACTAGCGGGAGGGGGTGAGCAGTTCTTC
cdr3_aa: CASSPPGLAGGGEQFF

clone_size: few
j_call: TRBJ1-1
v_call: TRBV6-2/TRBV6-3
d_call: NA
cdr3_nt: TGTGCCAGCAGTTACCCAAGAACTGAAGCTTTCTTT
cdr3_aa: CASSYPRTEAFF

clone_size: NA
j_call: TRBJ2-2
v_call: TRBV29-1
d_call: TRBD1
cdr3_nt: TGCAGCGTTGGGGGACAGGGCAACACCGGGGAGCTGTTTTTT
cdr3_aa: CSVGGQGNTGELFF

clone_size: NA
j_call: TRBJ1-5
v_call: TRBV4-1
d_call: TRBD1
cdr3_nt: TGCGCCAGCAGCCAAGATCACAGGGGATTTAGCAATCAGCCCCAGCATTTT
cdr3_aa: CASSQDHRGFSNQPQHF

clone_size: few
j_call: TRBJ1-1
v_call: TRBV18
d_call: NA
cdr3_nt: TGTGCCAGCTCACCGGGGAGCACAGAATGGACTGAAGCTTTCTTT
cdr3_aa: CASSPGSTEWTEAFF

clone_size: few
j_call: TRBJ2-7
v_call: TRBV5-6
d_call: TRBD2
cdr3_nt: TGTGCCAGCAGCCCGGGACTAGCGGGAGTGACCTACGAGCAGTACTTC
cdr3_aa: CASSPGLAGVTYEQYF

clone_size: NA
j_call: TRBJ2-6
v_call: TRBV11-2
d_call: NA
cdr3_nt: TGTGCCAGCAGCTTAGACCCCTCTGGGGCCAACGTCCTGACTTTC
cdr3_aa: CASSLDPSGANVLTF

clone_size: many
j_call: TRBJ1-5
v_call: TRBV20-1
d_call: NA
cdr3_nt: TGCAGTGCCCAAGGAGGGGATCAGCCCCAGCATTTT
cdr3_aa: CSAQGGDQPQHF

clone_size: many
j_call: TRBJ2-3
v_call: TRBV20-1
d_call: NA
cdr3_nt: TGCAGTGCTAGAGGGGTAGCGGTTACAGATACGCAGTATTTT
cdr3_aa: CSARGVAVTDTQYF

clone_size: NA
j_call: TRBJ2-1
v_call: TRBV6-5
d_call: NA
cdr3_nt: TGTGCCAGCAGTTCGGGAAGACTAATTGGTTGGTACGATGAGCAGTTCTTC
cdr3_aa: CASSSGRLIGWYDEQFF

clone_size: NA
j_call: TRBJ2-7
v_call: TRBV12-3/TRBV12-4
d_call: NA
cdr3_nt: TGTGCCAGCAGTTTCACGGGGACCTACGAGCAGTACTTC
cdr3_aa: CASSFTGTYEQYF

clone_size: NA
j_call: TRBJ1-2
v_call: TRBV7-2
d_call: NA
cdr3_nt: TGTGCCAGCGCACGACAGGAAAACTATGGCTACACCTTC
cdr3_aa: CASARQENYGYTF

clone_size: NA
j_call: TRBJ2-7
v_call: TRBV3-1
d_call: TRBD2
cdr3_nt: TGTGCCAGCAGCCCTCTCCTAGCGGGAGAATACGAGCAGTACTTC
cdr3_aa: CASSPLLAGEYEQYF

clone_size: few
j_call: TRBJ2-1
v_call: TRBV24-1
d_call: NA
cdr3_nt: TGTGCCACTGCGTCACAGGGTCGCTACAATGAGCAGTTCTTC
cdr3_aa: CATASQGRYNEQFF